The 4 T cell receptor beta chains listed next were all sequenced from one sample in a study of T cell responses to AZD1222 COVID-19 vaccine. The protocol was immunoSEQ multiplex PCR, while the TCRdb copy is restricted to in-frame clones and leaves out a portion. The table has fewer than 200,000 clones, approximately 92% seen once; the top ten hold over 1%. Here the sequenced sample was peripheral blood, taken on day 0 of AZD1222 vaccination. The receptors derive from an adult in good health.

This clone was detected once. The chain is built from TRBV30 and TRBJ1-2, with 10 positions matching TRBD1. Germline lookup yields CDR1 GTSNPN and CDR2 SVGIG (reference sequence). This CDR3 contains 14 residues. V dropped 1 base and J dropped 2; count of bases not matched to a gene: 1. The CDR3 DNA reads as TGTGCCTGGAGTGCGGGACAGGGGAACTATGGCTACACCTTC. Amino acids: CAWSAGQGNYGYTF.

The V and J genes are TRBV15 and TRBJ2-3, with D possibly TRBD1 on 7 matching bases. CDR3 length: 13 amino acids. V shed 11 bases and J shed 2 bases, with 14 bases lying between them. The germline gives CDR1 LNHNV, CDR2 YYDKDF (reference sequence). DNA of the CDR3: TGTGCCGTGCGGGACAGTAACACAGATACGCAGTATTTT. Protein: CAVRDSNTDTQYF.

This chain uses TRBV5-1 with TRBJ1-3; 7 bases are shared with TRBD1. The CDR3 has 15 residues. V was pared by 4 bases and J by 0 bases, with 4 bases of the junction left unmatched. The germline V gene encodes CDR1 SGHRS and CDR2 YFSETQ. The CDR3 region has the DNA TGCGCCAGCAGCGTGGGACAGCACTCTGGAAACACCATATATTTT. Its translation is CASSVGQHSGNTIYF. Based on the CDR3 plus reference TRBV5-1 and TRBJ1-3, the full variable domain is KAGVTQTPRYLIKTRGQQVTLSCSPISGHRSVSWYQQTPGQGLQFLFEYFSETQRNKGNFPGRFSGRQFSNSRSEMNVSTLELGDSALYLCASSVGQHSGNTIYFGEGSWLTVV.

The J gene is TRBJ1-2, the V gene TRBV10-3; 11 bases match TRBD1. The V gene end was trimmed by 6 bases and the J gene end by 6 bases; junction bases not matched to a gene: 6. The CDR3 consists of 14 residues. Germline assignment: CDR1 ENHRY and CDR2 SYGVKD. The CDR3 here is CAIRDGQGANGYTF. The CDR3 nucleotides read TGTGCCATCAGGGATGGACAGGGGGCGAATGGCTACACCTTC.